These 15 T cell receptor beta chains were all obtained from the same sample, sequenced in a study of control samples from healthy donors and cancer patients. The data were produced by immunoSEQ multiplex PCR, yet TCRdb's version contains in-frame clones alone and is incomplete. The table has 100,000 or so clones, about four fifths seen once; the top ten hold roughly 13%. The specimen sequenced was blood. The source is a woman aged 50 to 60 in good health.

This clone occurred a few times. The rearrangement links TRBV7-6 to TRBJ2-3; D remains unclear. Germline-derived CDR1 and CDR2 are SGHVS and FNYEAQ. V was clipped by 5 bases and J by 6 bases, with 12 bases between them. The CDR3 covers 13 residues. The CDR3 sequence is CASSPLAGDTQYF. The DNA of the CDR3 is TGTGCCAGCAGCCCTTTAGCTGGGGATACGCAGTATTTT.

The rearrangement links TRBV2 to TRBJ2-1; 12 bases fit TRBD2. Per germline, CDR1 SNHLY and CDR2 FYNNEI. CDR3 length: 15 residues. V lost 6 bases, J lost 13 bases, and 13 bases stayed unmatched. The CDR3 protein is CASSETSGRPSEQFF. CDR3 bases: TGTGCCAGCAGCGAAACTAGCGGGAGGCCCTCCGAACAGTTCTTC.

For this clone: Other nucleotide sequences from this sample produce the same CDR3. The chain joins TRBV18 to TRBJ2-7; D ambiguous. The CDR3 sequence is 11 residues long. CDR1 and CDR2 (germline): KGHSH, LQKENI. Deletions cut 3 bases from V and 5 bases from J, with 5 bases between. CDR3 sequence: CASSPRDEQYF. CDR3 coding DNA: TGTGCCAGCTCACCTAGGGACGAGCAGTACTTC. The full variable domain, in which reference TRBV18 and TRBJ2-7 provide the parts outside the CDR3, is NAGVMQNPRHLVRRRGQEARLRCSPMKGHSHVYWYRQLPEEGLKFMVYLQKENIIDESGMPKERFSAEFPKEGPSILRIQQVVRGDSAAYFCASSPRDEQYFGPGTRLTVT.

The chain uses TRBV7-8 and TRBJ2-1; TRBD2 agrees at 13 bases. Germline-derived CDR1 and CDR2 are SGHVS and FQNEAQ. V was clipped by 2 bases and J by 1 base; unmatched bases: 8. The CDR3 spans 19 residues. CDR3 loop: CASSLLRLAGGQSYNEQFF. CDR3 in DNA: TGTGCCAGCAGCTTATTAAGACTAGCGGGGGGACAATCCTACAATGAGCAGTTCTTC.

J is TRBJ1-4 and V is TRBV9; TRBD1 matches 8 bases. The CDR3 is 14 amino acids. Per the germline V gene, CDR1 is SGDLS and CDR2 is YYNGEE. V trimming: 3 bases; J trimming: 4 bases; junction bases outside the gene matches: 2. The CDR3: CASSDGQGNEKLFF. CDR3 coding DNA: TGTGCCAGCAGCGACGGACAGGGTAATGAAAAACTGTTTTTT.

For this clone: The germline gene is not matched at one end of the junction; a read error may be the cause. The chain carries TRBV7-7 and TRBJ1-5; no clear D. The CDR3 extends over 13 amino acids. The germline V gene has CDR1 SSHAT and CDR2 FNYEAQ (reference sequence). CDR3 region: CASSLAGGEPQHF. CDR3 nucleotide sequence: TGTGCTAGCAGCTTAGCCGGAGGAGAGCCCCAGCATTTT.

There are a few counts of this clone. V is TRBV29-1 and J is TRBJ1-1, with TRBD1 matching over 10 bases. V trimming: 3 bases; J trimming: 0 bases; junction bases outside the gene matches: 4. Looked up from germline, CDR1 is SQVTM and CDR2 is ANQGSEA. This CDR3 region has 15 residues. As DNA, the CDR3 is TGCAGCGTTGATCAGGGACAGGGGATGAACACTGAAGCTTTCTTT. It is translated as CSVDQGQGMNTEAFF.

V usage is TRBV5-5 and J usage is TRBJ2-2; TRBD1 aligns across 8 bases. The V segment lost 6 bases and the J segment 0 bases; nucleotides outside the gene matches: 7. Germline assignment: CDR1 SGHKS and CDR2 YYEKEE (reference sequence). This CDR3 is 16 amino acids long. The CDR3, as DNA: TGTGCCAGCAACCCGACAGGGGCTACGAACACCGGGGAGCTGTTTTTT. This encodes CASNPTGATNTGELFF.

The V gene is TRBV18, the J gene TRBJ1-6; D is ambiguous. V was trimmed by 3 bases and J by 10 bases, leaving 19 bases between them. Germline CDR1 KGHSH, CDR2 LQKENI. CDR3 length: 16 residues. CDR3 loop: CASSPSPDGNGSPLHF. The CDR3 nucleotides read TGTGCCAGCTCACCGAGTCCAGACGGAAACGGATCACCCCTCCACTTT.

The sample holds one count of this clone. The chain carries TRBV7-8 and TRBJ2-1; 8 nucleotides line up with TRBD2. The CDR3 has 16 amino acids. Germline V gene data show CDR1 as SGHVS and CDR2 as FQNEAQ. The trim removed 4 bases at V and 13 bases at J, leaving 18 bases unmatched. CDR3 nucleotide sequence: TGTGCCAGCAGCTCCCTCGTTCACGCGGGGGGCTCAAGACAGTTCTTC. Its translation: CASSSLVHAGGSRQFF.

This clone was counted only a few times. This chain joins TRBV11-2 and TRBJ1-4; 7 nucleotides align to TRBD1. This CDR3 is 14 amino acids long. J lost 8 bases, V lost 1 base, and 4 bases had no gene match. Looked up from germline, CDR1 is SGHAT and CDR2 is FQNNGV. The CDR3 region is CASSLGTGIEKLFF. Here the CDR3 DNA reads TGTGCCAGCAGCTTAGGGACAGGTATAGAAAAACTGTTTTTT.

The rearrangement uses TRBV27 and TRBJ1-5; 9 bases are shared with TRBD1. The CDR3 contains 17 residues. Germline V gives CDR1 MNHEY, CDR2 SMNVEV (reference sequence). J was trimmed by 4 bases and V by 5 bases; bases with no gene match: 12. DNA for the CDR3: TGTGCCAGCAGTCTCGACCGACGGGACAGGGCGAATCAGCCCCAGCATTTT. Its protein is CASSLDRRDRANQPQHF.

The rearrangement links TRBV2 to TRBJ1-3; maybe TRBD1 (5 bases). The CDR3 loop spans 15 amino acids. Germline loops: CDR1 SNHLY, CDR2 FYNNEI. Trimming stripped 4 bases from V and 0 bases from J, with 10 bases between. This chain's CDR3 is CASSGGPSSGNTIYF. CDR3 nucleotides: TGTGCCAGCAGTGGGGGCCCCAGCTCTGGAAACACCATATATTTT.

This chain connects TRBV20-1 to TRBJ1-2; 10 bases are shared with TRBD1. This CDR3 is 11 amino acids long. Germline V gene data show CDR1 as DFQATT and CDR2 as SNEGSKA (reference sequence). V trimming: 7 bases; J trimming: 11 bases; junction bases outside the gene matches: 7. Here the CDR3 DNA reads TGCAGTGTCTTTTGGGGACAGGGGTACACCTTC. Translated: CSVFWGQGYTF.

This clone came up a few times. This sequence joins TRBV3-1 (or the pseudogene TRBV3-2) and TRBJ2-2; D remains ambiguous. The CDR3 has 10 residues. V was shortened by 7 bases and J by 12 bases, with 9 bases between the two germline ends. The germline CDR1 and CDR2 sequences are LGHDT and YNNKEL (reference sequence). Written as DNA, the CDR3 is TGTGCCAGCATCCCCCAGAAGCTGTTTTTT. It translates to CASIPQKLFF.